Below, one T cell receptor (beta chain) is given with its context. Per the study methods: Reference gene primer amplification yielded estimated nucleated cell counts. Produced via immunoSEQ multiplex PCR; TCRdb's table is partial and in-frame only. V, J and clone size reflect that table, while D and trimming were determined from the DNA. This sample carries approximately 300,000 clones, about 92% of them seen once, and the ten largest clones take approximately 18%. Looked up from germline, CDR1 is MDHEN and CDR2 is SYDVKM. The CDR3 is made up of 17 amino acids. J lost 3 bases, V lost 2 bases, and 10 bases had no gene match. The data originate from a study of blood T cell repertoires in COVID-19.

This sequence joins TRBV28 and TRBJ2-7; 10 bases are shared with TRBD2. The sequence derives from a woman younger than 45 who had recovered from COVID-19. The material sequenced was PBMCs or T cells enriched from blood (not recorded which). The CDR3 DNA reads TGTGCCAGCAGTTTAGCTAGCGGGAGCCCAGGGTTCTACGAGCAGTACTTC. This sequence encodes CASSLASGSPGFYEQYF.